This T cell receptor beta chain originates from a study of tumor-infiltrating lymphocytes in localized non-small cell lung cancer. Study-wide background: Several tumor histologies, both smoking statuses, and some post-neoadjuvant chemotherapy samples were included. Resected tumor was paired with non-adjacent uninvolved lung from the same patient.

TCRdb keeps only in-frame clones here, not all; method: immunoSEQ multiplex PCR. The data show 10,000 to 15,000 clones, 66% seen once. Study-wide results and caveats: Technical variation could not be separated from intratumor heterogeneity here. TCR sequencing covered a subset of patients with enough tissue.

This clone was observed once. Antigen: not known. This CDR3 has 16 residues. Germline V CDR1 and CDR2: MGHRA, YSYEKL. Trimming took 2 bases from V and 2 from J, leaving 13 bases between them. Specimen: lung tumor tissue. The sequence came from a human donor with non-small cell lung cancer. The chain has TRBV4-1 and TRBJ1-3; tentatively, D is TRBD1 (5 bases). CDR3: CASSQNSDIPGNTIYF. CDR3 sequence (DNA): TGCGCCAGCAGCCAAAACTCGGACATCCCTGGAAACACCATATATTTT.